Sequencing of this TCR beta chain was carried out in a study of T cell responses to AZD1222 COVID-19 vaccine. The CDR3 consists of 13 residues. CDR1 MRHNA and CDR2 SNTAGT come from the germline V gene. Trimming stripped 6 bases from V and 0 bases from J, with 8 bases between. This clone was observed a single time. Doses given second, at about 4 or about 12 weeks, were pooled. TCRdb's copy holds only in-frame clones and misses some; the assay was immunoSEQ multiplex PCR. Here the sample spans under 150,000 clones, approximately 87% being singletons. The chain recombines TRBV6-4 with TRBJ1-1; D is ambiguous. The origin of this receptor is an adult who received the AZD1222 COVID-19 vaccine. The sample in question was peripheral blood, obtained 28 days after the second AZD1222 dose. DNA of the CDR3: TGTGCCAGCAGGACCGGGATGAACACTGAAGCTTTCTTT. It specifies CASRTGMNTEAFF.